The 32 T cell receptor beta chains below all came from one sample that was sequenced in a study of cytomegalovirus exposure and HLA in healthy donors. Measured with immunoSEQ multiplex PCR; TCRdb has only the in-frame clones, and not every one. This sample carries over 150,000 clones, roughly 85% of them seen once, and the ten largest clones take approximately 16%. Source material: PBMCs. The source is a man aged 18 to 29 in good health and CMV-seropositive.

V and J are TRBV6-6 and TRBJ2-3, with TRBD2 matching over 7 bases. The CDR3 sequence is 15 residues long. CDR1 is MNHNY, CDR2 SVGAGI, per germline (reference sequence). V shed 2 bases, J shed 5 bases, and the junction held 7 bases outside the gene matches. In nucleotides, the CDR3 is TGTGCCAGCAGTTACGTGGGAGGGAACCTAGATACGCAGTATTTT. Its translation: CASSYVGGNLDTQYF.

V gene TRBV9 combines with J gene TRBJ2-4; TRBD1 matches 9 bases. Germline assignment: CDR1 SGDLS and CDR2 YYNGEE. The CDR3 spans 11 residues. V lost 8 bases and J lost 6; bases outside the gene matches: 0. In DNA, the CDR3 is TGTGCCAGGGGACAGGGAAACATTCAGTACTTC. Translating gives CARGQGNIQYF.

The V call is TRBV27, the J call TRBJ2-3, with TRBD1 matching 8 bases. The CDR3 loop spans 14 amino acids. Looked up from germline, CDR1 is MNHEY and CDR2 is SMNVEV (reference sequence). With 2 bases clipped from V and 4 bases from J, the junction kept 2 bases outside the gene matches. As DNA, the CDR3 is TGTGCCAGCAGTTTACAGGGGGCGGCAGATACGCAGTATTTT. Residues: CASSLQGAADTQYF.

V is TRBV6-1 and J is TRBJ1-1; D might be TRBD1 (6 bases). The CDR3 extends over 14 amino acids. Germline V CDR1 and CDR2: MNHNS, SASEGT. V was shortened by 6 bases and J by 6 bases, with 17 bases between the two germline ends. This CDR3 is CASRPYTGIPEAFF. The CDR3 DNA reads as TGTGCCAGCAGGCCCTACACAGGGATCCCTGAAGCTTTCTTT.

The chain links TRBV6-5 to TRBJ1-5; the match to TRBD1 covers 7 bases. Per the germline V gene, CDR1 is MNHEY and CDR2 is SVGAGI. V trimming: 6 bases; J trimming: 3 bases; junction bases outside the gene matches: 8. The CDR3 totals 15 residues. CDR3 loop: CASSPDRSPNQPQHF. For the CDR3, the DNA is TGTGCCAGCAGCCCGGACAGGTCGCCCAATCAGCCCCAGCATTTT.

The chain is built from TRBV6-5 and TRBJ2-5; TRBD1 matches at 8 bases. Germline CDR1 and CDR2: MNHEY and SVGAGI. The CDR3 runs to 16 residues. V shed 4 bases and J 9 bases; nucleotides not matched to a gene: 16. The CDR3 is CASSSTPGQAPGAQYF. CDR3 sequence (DNA): TGTGCCAGCAGTTCCACTCCGGGACAGGCCCCGGGGGCCCAGTACTTC.

The rearrangement uses TRBV28 and TRBJ2-1; D is possibly TRBD1 (5 bases). Trimming pared 7 bases from V and 4 bases from J, leaving 8 bases between. Germline-derived CDR1 and CDR2 are MDHEN and SYDVKM. There are 12 residues in the CDR3. CDR3 protein: CASNGHYNEQFF. The DNA of the CDR3 is TGTGCCAGCAATGGACATTACAATGAGCAGTTCTTC.

The CDR3 DNA is TGCGCCAGCAGCCCCGACAGGGCGATCTATACCTACGAGCAGTACTTC. Protein product: CASSPDRAIYTYEQYF. The gene calls are TRBV5-1 and TRBJ2-7; 7 bases line up with TRBD1. Germline-derived CDR1 and CDR2 are SGHRS and YFSETQ. The V segment lost 4 bases and the J segment 2 bases; nucleotides outside the gene matches: 12. The CDR3 sequence is 16 residues long.

The chain recombines TRBV7-9 with TRBJ2-7, with 11 bases aligning to TRBD1. Germline loops: CDR1 SEHNR, CDR2 FQNEAQ (reference sequence). CDR3 length: 15 amino acids. With 5 bases clipped from V and 5 bases from J, the junction kept 8 bases outside the gene matches. CDR3 bases: TGTGCCAGCAGCCCCGGACAGGGGGCAAGGGACGAGCAGTACTTC. Amino acids: CASSPGQGARDEQYF.

This clone was picked up one time. This sequence joins TRBV28 and TRBJ1-3, with D unresolved. Deletions cut 3 bases from V and 2 bases from J, with 5 bases between. The V gene's germline CDR1 is MDHEN and CDR2 SYDVKM. The CDR3 loop spans 13 amino acids. The CDR3 nucleotides read TGTGCCAGCAGTTTTAGTACTGGAAACACCATATATTTT. Its translation is CASSFSTGNTIYF.

The chain carries TRBV4-1 and TRBJ2-2, with D possibly matching TRBD2 (5 bases). Trimming pared 0 bases from V and 6 bases from J, leaving 8 bases between. The CDR3 runs to 14 residues. Germline lookup yields CDR1 MGHRA and CDR2 YSYEKL. The CDR3 protein is CASSQDEEAGELFF. The DNA for the CDR3 is TGCGCCAGCAGCCAAGATGAGGAGGCCGGGGAGCTGTTTTTT.

The rearrangement joins TRBV9 to TRBJ2-7; perhaps TRBD2 as D (6 bases). Trimming pared 0 bases from V and 4 bases from J, leaving 14 bases between. The germline V gene encodes CDR1 SGDLS and CDR2 YYNGEE. This CDR3 is 15 amino acids long. CDR3 in amino acids: CASSVAEGVGYEQYF. The CDR3 nucleotides are TGTGCCAGCAGCGTAGCGGAGGGAGTGGGGTACGAGCAGTACTTC.

The rearrangement links TRBV5-6 to TRBJ2-3; the D gene is possibly TRBD2 (7 bases). Deletions cut 5 bases from V and 5 bases from J, with 12 bases between. This CDR3 is built from 13 residues. From germline, CDR1 is SGHDT and CDR2 YYEEEE. Here the CDR3 DNA reads TGTGCCAGCAGATATAGGGGGGGAGATACGCAGTATTTT. Translation: CASRYRGGDTQYF. Full variable domain (missing parts from reference TRBV5-6 and TRBJ2-3): DAGVTQSPTHLIKTRGQQVTLRCSPKSGHDTVSWYQQALGQGPQFIFQYYEEEERQRGNFPDRFSGHQFPNYSSELNVNALLLGDSALYLCASRYRGGDTQYFGPGTRLTVL.

This chain connects TRBV18 to TRBJ2-2; D ambiguous. V gave up 3 bases and J gave up 1 base, with 6 bases separating them. Germline loops: CDR1 KGHSH, CDR2 LQKENI. CDR3 length equals 14 residues. The CDR3 DNA follows: TGTGCCAGCTCACCGGAGCGGAACACCGGGGAGCTGTTTTTT. This sequence encodes CASSPERNTGELFF.

The chain couples TRBV6-5 to TRBJ1-6, with TRBD1 matching 7 bases. Trimming removed 6 bases from V and 7 bases from J; junction bases left unmatched: 9. The length of the CDR3 is 15 residues. Germline V gives CDR1 MNHEY, CDR2 SVGAGI. CDR3 protein: CASRRDRDGNSPLHF. The CDR3 region has the DNA TGTGCCAGCAGGAGAGACAGGGACGGGAATTCACCCCTCCACTTT.

This chain joins TRBV2 and TRBJ2-3; 11 positions match TRBD2. CDR3 length: 15 amino acids. Germline loops: CDR1 SNHLY, CDR2 FYNNEI. The trim removed 10 bases at V and 8 bases at J, leaving 14 bases unmatched. For the CDR3, the DNA is TGTGCCACTCCAACGGGACTAGCGGCCCCAGGTACGCAGTATTTT. It encodes CATPTGLAAPGTQYF.

V usage is TRBV6-5 and J usage is TRBJ1-1, with D possibly TRBD1 on 5 matching bases. Trimming stripped 7 bases from V and 1 base from J, with 13 bases between. Germline values: CDR1 MNHEY, CDR2 SVGAGI. CDR3 length equals 14 residues. CDR3 protein: CASKSRGGNTEAFF. The CDR3 DNA sequence: TGTGCCAGCAAATCAAGGGGTGGGAACACTGAAGCTTTCTTT.

The CDR3 sequence is CSVEAGDRRGIYF. CDR3 in DNA: TGCAGCGTTGAAGCCGGCGATCGGAGGGGCATATATTTT. This rearrangement joins TRBV29-1 to TRBJ1-3; D might be TRBD1 (5 bases). Trimming left V 1 base short and J 12 bases short, with 16 bases between. Germline V gene data show CDR1 as SQVTM and CDR2 as ANQGSEA. The CDR3 has 13 amino acids.

The rearrangement uses TRBV29-1 and TRBJ2-7; 9 nucleotides match TRBD1. Germline V gene lookup returns CDR1 SQVTM and CDR2 ANQGSEA. The CDR3 is 13 amino acids. Trimming took 4 bases from V and 6 from J; bases not matched to a gene: 7. CDR3 nucleotide sequence: TGCAGCGTTGCCGAGGGGACAGGGAGCGAGCAGTACTTC. Residues: CSVAEGTGSEQYF.

This chain connects TRBV9 to TRBJ2-1; maybe TRBD2 (6 bases). The V end was cut by 4 bases, the J end by 9 bases, with 17 bases between. This CDR3 contains 14 residues. The germline V gene has CDR1 SGDLS and CDR2 YYNGEE. CDR3 nucleotides: TGTGCCAGCAGCTCCCGGGACTCCCGTGGTGAGCAGTTCTTC. It encodes CASSSRDSRGEQFF.

The chain employs TRBV11-3 and TRBJ2-1; the D gene is possibly TRBD1 (6 bases). This CDR3 has 11 amino acids. Looked up from germline, CDR1 is SGHNT and CDR2 is YENEEA. V was cut by 5 bases and J by 9 bases, with 8 bases left in between. CDR3 sequence reads: CASSVRGEQFF. The CDR3 region has the DNA TGTGCCAGCAGCGTCAGGGGTGAGCAGTTCTTC. Variable domain in full (rest from reference TRBV11-3 and TRBJ2-1): EAGVVQSPRYKIIEKKQPVAFWCNPISGHNTLYWYLQNLGQGPELLIRYENEEAVDDSQLPKDRFSAERLKGVDSTLKIQPAELGDSAVYLCASSVRGEQFFGPGTRLTVL.

This rearrangement joins TRBV28 to TRBJ1-5; D might be TRBD1 (6 bases). V was pared by 2 bases and J by 6 bases, with 14 bases between. Germline loops: CDR1 MDHEN, CDR2 SYDVKM. The CDR3 is made up of 15 amino acids. DNA for the CDR3: TGTGCCAGCAGTTTAAGGGGGGGCAGGCGTCAGCCCCAGCATTTT. Encoded protein: CASSLRGGRRQPQHF.

The genes are TRBV7-6 and TRBJ2-3; D unresolved. With 2 bases removed from V and 3 bases from J, the gap between germline ends came to 9 bases. The germline V gene encodes CDR1 SGHVS and CDR2 FNYEAQ. The CDR3 consists of 14 residues. Here the CDR3 reads CASSLLAGTDTQYF. The CDR3 coding sequence is TGTGCCAGCAGCTTATTAGCTGGGACAGATACGCAGTATTTT.

The genes are TRBV7-9 and TRBJ1-5; D remains unclear. In germline, CDR1 is SEHNR, CDR2 FQNEAQ (reference sequence). V gave up 1 base and J gave up 4 bases, with 8 bases separating them. The CDR3 sequence is 14 residues long. CDR3 nucleotide sequence: TGTGCCAGCAGCTTAGACAGCGGGAATCAGCCCCAGCATTTT. It is translated as CASSLDSGNQPQHF.

The chain carries TRBV13 and TRBJ2-7; TRBD2 agrees at 7 bases. V lost 0 bases and J lost 0; bases outside the gene matches: 8. This CDR3 has 17 amino acids. Germline CDR1 PRHDT, CDR2 FYEKMQ (reference sequence). The CDR3 region is CASSLGGGGPYSYEQYF. CDR3 nucleotide sequence: TGTGCCAGCAGCTTAGGTGGGGGGGGACCGTACTCCTACGAGCAGTACTTC. Using reference TRBV13 and TRBJ2-7 for the parts outside the CDR3, the full variable domain is AAGVIQSPRHLIKEKRETATLKCYPIPRHDTVYWYQQGPGQDPQFLISFYEKMQSDKGSIPDRFSAQQFSDYHSELNMSSLELGDSALYFCASSLGGGGPYSYEQYFGPGTRLTVT.

The rearrangement joins TRBV10-3 to TRBJ1-2; D remains unclear. With 2 bases removed from V and 3 bases from J, the gap between germline ends came to 7 bases. Germline lookup yields CDR1 ENHRY and CDR2 SYGVKD. This CDR3 contains 13 residues. Here the CDR3 DNA reads TGTGCCATCAGTGAGGCAGAGGACTATGGCTACACCTTC. Protein sequence: CAISEAEDYGYTF.

The J gene is TRBJ2-7, the V gene TRBV7-9; possibly TRBD2 for D (6 bases). The V end lost 4 bases, the J end lost 4 bases, and 17 bases lay between the germline ends. The CDR3 totals 15 residues. CDR1 and CDR2 (germline): SEHNR, FQNEAQ (reference sequence). In nucleotides, the CDR3 is TGTGCCAGCAGCTCCCCGGGACGGGGGTATTACGAGCAGTACTTC. It codes for CASSSPGRGYYEQYF.

CDR3 loop: CASSTFRGGTEAFF. CDR3 DNA: TGTGCCAGCAGTACCTTCAGGGGTGGCACTGAAGCTTTCTTT. The rearrangement links TRBV27 to TRBJ1-1, with D tentatively TRBD1 (6 bases). The V gene lost 5 bases and the J gene lost 4 bases, with 14 bases spanning the gap. Germline assignment: CDR1 MNHEY and CDR2 SMNVEV (reference sequence). The CDR3 is 14 residues long.

This rearrangement joins TRBV5-4 to TRBJ2-7, with 14 nucleotides matching TRBD2. The CDR3 totals 16 residues. Germline CDR1 and CDR2: SGHNT and YYREEE (reference sequence). V trimming: 3 bases; J trimming: 6 bases; junction bases outside the gene matches: 8. CDR3 nucleotide sequence: TGTGCCAGCAGCTGGGGACTAGCGGGAGACCGGGGCGAGCAGTACTTC. It yields the protein CASSWGLAGDRGEQYF.

The chain recombines TRBV6-1 with TRBJ1-2; 9 bases line up with TRBD1. Per the germline V gene, CDR1 is MNHNS and CDR2 is SASEGT. The CDR3 is 15 amino acids. After removal of 7 bases from V and 4 bases from J, the junction contained 10 bases not matched to a gene. The DNA for the CDR3 is TGTGCCAGCAAGACGGAACAGGGGGCAGGCTATGGCTACACCTTC. It yields the protein CASKTEQGAGYGYTF.

The chain combines TRBV25-1 with TRBJ2-7, with 11 bases fitting TRBD1. Losses at the gene ends were 4 bases for V and 2 bases for J; bases not matched to a gene: 4. The germline V gene encodes CDR1 MGHDK and CDR2 SYGVNS. This CDR3 has 15 residues. The CDR3 DNA is TGTGCCAGCAGTGGAGGGACAGGGGGTACCTACGAGCAGTACTTC. Its translation: CASSGGTGGTYEQYF.

The CDR3 sequence is CAARGVYTEAFF. The CDR3 DNA sequence: TGTGCCGCTCGGGGGGTCTACACTGAAGCTTTCTTT. The chain uses TRBV6-5 and TRBJ1-1, with D maybe TRBD1 (5 bases). The length of the CDR3 is 12 residues. Germline CDR1 reads MNHEY; CDR2 reads SVGAGI. V was shortened by 11 bases and J by 3 bases, with 13 bases between the two germline ends.